This passage covers 13 T cell receptor beta chains from one sample sequenced in a study of Graves' ophthalmopathy and Graves' hyperthyroidism. RNA transcripts were the template, and TCR beta CDR3 regions were amplified from them. HTBI primers primed a first-round RT-PCR, and a second-round multiplex PCR followed. Each CDR3 protein gets one entry after TCRdb re-called the multiplex PCR reads with MiXCR. The sample lists about 230,000 distinct CDR3 sequences; around 50% were seen once. The sequencing input was peripheral blood. The receptors derive from an adult man with Graves' ophthalmopathy.

This clonotype was observed many times. V gene TRBV7-9 combines with J gene TRBJ2-5; perhaps TRBD2 as D (5 bases). V gave up 2 bases and J gave up 0 bases, with 10 bases separating them. The CDR3 length is 15 residues. Germline loops: CDR1 SEHNR, CDR2 FQNEAQ (reference sequence). This chain's CDR3 is CASSLRIGDQETQYF. CDR3 DNA sequence: TGTGCCAGCAGCTTACGCATCGGGGACCAAGAGACCCAGTACTTC. The full variable domain, completed using reference TRBV7-9 and TRBJ2-5, is DTGVSQNPRHKITKRGQNVTFRCDPISEHNRLYWYRQTLGQGPEFLTYFQNEAQLEKSRLLSDRFSAERPKGSFSTLEIQRTEQGDSAMYLCASSLRIGDQETQYFGPGTRLLVL.

V is TRBV24-1 and J is TRBJ2-1; no definite D call. Trimming removed 6 bases from V and 7 bases from J, with 18 bases in between. The CDR3 sequence is 15 residues long. Looked up from germline, CDR1 is KGHDR and CDR2 is SFDVKD. CDR3 sequence: CATSSSWADRNEQFF. The CDR3 region has the DNA TGTGCCACCAGTTCCTCTTGGGCCGATAGGAATGAGCAGTTCTTC.

To note about this clonotype: With a much larger clone just one base away, this may be a read error. The chain combines TRBV2 with TRBJ1-5; 8 positions match TRBD1. Looked up from germline, CDR1 is SNHLY and CDR2 is FYNNEI. The CDR3 extends over 14 amino acids. CDR3: CASSWTGRNQPRHF. In nucleotides, the CDR3 is TGTGCCAGCAGTTGGACAGGGCGCAATCAGCCCCGGCATTTT.

The chain uses TRBV20-1 and TRBJ1-2; D not certain. Germline V gene sequence: CDR1 DFQATT, CDR2 SNEGSKA (reference sequence). The CDR3 has 12 amino acids. Trimming removed 1 base at V and 4 bases at J, with 7 bases between. CDR3 DNA sequence: TGCAGTGCTAGAGGGGGTAGCTATGGCTACACCTTC. The encoded protein is CSARGGSYGYTF.

The table lists this clonotype with many counts. The chain uses TRBV10-2 and TRBJ1-1; D is undetermined. V dropped 3 bases and J dropped 3 bases, with 11 bases sitting between them. In germline, CDR1 is WSHSY, CDR2 SAAADI. CDR3 length equals 14 residues. The CDR3 DNA reads TGCGCCAGCAGTGATTACGAGGGCTACACTGAAGCTTTCTTT. Amino acid sequence: CASSDYEGYTEAFF.

V and J are TRBV7-2 and TRBJ1-4, with D unclear. CDR1 is SGHTA, CDR2 FQGNSA, per germline. The V end lost 0 bases, the J end lost 0 bases, and 5 bases lay between the germline ends. The CDR3 contains 15 residues. CDR3 residues: CASSLARPTNEKLFF. CDR3 coding DNA: TGTGCCAGCAGCTTAGCAAGACCAACTAATGAAAAACTGTTTTTT. The variable domain in full, with the rest retrieved from reference TRBV7-2 and TRBJ1-4, is GAGVSQSPSNKVTEKGKDVELRCDPISGHTALYWYRQSLGQGLEFLIYFQGNSAPDKSGLPSDRFSAERTGGSVSTLTIQRTQQEDSAVYLCASSLARPTNEKLFFGSGTQLSVL.

The sample holds one count of this clonotype. V is TRBV7-2 and J is TRBJ1-2; D may be TRBD1 (6 bases). The V end was cut by 6 bases, the J end by 4 bases, with 12 bases between. This CDR3 comprises 13 residues. From germline, CDR1 is SGHTA and CDR2 FQGNSA. The CDR3 DNA follows: TGTGCCAGCAGTTCCGGGGGCGTCTATGGCTACACCTTC. The encoded protein is CASSSGGVYGYTF.

This clonotype has a count of ten or more. The chain has TRBV7-9 and TRBJ2-2; a possible D gene is TRBD2 (5 bases). Germline loops: CDR1 SEHNR, CDR2 FQNEAQ (reference sequence). CDR3 length: 13 amino acids. V was shortened by 4 bases and J by 4 bases, with 7 bases between the two germline ends. This CDR3 reads CASSSGITGELFF. The CDR3 nucleotides read TGTGCCAGCAGCTCCGGGATCACCGGGGAGCTGTTTTTT.

The chain combines TRBV27 with TRBJ1-5; D gene unclear. Trimming removed 1 base from V and 4 bases from J, with 5 bases in between. The germline V gene encodes CDR1 MNHEY and CDR2 SMNVEV (reference sequence). The CDR3 is 13 residues long. The CDR3 bases are TGTGCCAGCAGTTTATGGGTAAATCAGCCCCAGCATTTT. This codes for CASSLWVNQPQHF.

CDR3 region: CASSSRGDTEAFF. The CDR3 DNA is TGTGCCAGCAGTTCCCGGGGAGACACTGAAGCTTTCTTT. This chain joins TRBV5-6 and TRBJ1-1, with D hard to call. From germline, CDR1 is SGHDT and CDR2 YYEEEE. With 5 bases removed from V and 3 bases from J, the gap between germline ends came to 11 bases. CDR3 size: 13 residues. The full variable domain, completed using reference TRBV5-6 and TRBJ1-1, is DAGVTQSPTHLIKTRGQQVTLRCSPKSGHDTVSWYQQALGQGPQFIFQYYEEEERQRGNFPDRFSGHQFPNYSSELNVNALLLGDSALYLCASSSRGDTEAFFGQGTRLTVV.

The rearrangement links TRBV7-2 to TRBJ1-5; D possibly corresponds to TRBD1 (5 bases). Between the trimmed V and J ends, which lost 4 bases and 0 bases, there was a span of 13 bases. CDR3 size: 16 residues. The V gene's germline CDR1 is SGHTA and CDR2 FQGNSA. DNA for the CDR3: TGTGCCAGCAGCTATCGGACACTCGATAGCAATCAGCCCCAGCATTTT. Translation: CASSYRTLDSNQPQHF. Using reference TRBV7-2 and TRBJ1-5 for the parts outside the CDR3, the full variable domain is GAGVSQSPSNKVTEKGKDVELRCDPISGHTALYWYRQSLGQGLEFLIYFQGNSAPDKSGLPSDRFSAERTGGSVSTLTIQRTQQEDSAVYLCASSYRTLDSNQPQHFGDGTRLSIL.

The V call is TRBV12-3 or TRBV12-4, the J call TRBJ1-4; D is undetermined. The CDR3 is 13 residues long. V was pared by 6 bases and J by 8 bases, with 13 bases between. CDR3 loop: CASSSESGEKLFF. CDR3 sequence (DNA): TGTGCCAGCAGCTCGGAGTCGGGAGAAAAACTGTTTTTT.

This clonotype occurred a few times. The chain links TRBV29-1 to TRBJ2-3, with 7 bases fitting TRBD2. The CDR3 runs to 15 residues. The J segment lost 0 bases and the V segment lost 2 bases, leaving 5 bases of the junction unmatched. Germline-derived CDR1 and CDR2 are SQVTM and ANQGSEA. In nucleotides, the CDR3 is TGCAGCGTTGAAAGAGGCGGGGGAAGCACAGATACGCAGTATTTT. It is translated as CSVERGGGSTDTQYF.